These 5 T cell receptor beta chains came from one sample sequenced in a study of T cells after yellow fever vaccination. TCRdb re-derived calls from the 5' RACE reads in MiXCR, one entry per CDR3 protein. The top ten hold approximately 16% of the sample, which has about 400,000 distinct CDR3 sequences, more than 5.5% seen once. The sequencing here drew on PBMCs, taken 5 days after the yellow fever booster vaccination. These receptors all stem from a man in his thirties or forties who received the YFV17D yellow fever vaccine.

This clonotype was seen many times. The genes are TRBV6-2 or TRBV6-3 and TRBJ2-6, with D possibly being TRBD2 (6 bases). With 2 bases removed from V and 1 base from J, the gap between germline ends came to 12 bases. Germline V gene lookup returns CDR1 MNHEY and CDR2 SVGEGT. This CDR3 is 17 amino acids long. This chain's CDR3 is CASSYAGYWSGANVLTF. In nucleotides, the CDR3 is TGTGCCAGCAGTTACGCGGGGTATTGGTCTGGGGCCAACGTCCTGACTTTC.

In this sample, this clonotype turned up a few times. The chain couples TRBV7-3 to TRBJ2-1; 9 nucleotides align to TRBD2. This CDR3 region has 17 residues. Germline CDR1 SGHTA, CDR2 FQGTGA. V lost 1 base, J lost 0 bases, and 4 bases stayed unmatched. The CDR3 bases are TGTGCCAGCAGCTTAAGGGGGACTAGCAGCTCCTACAATGAGCAGTTCTTC. Its translation: CASSLRGTSSSYNEQFF.

This clonotype was detected a few times. The rearrangement uses TRBV23-1 and TRBJ2-1; D may be TRBD1 or TRBD2 (5 bases each). TRBV23-1 is an ORF for which the function is uncertain. V lost 7 bases, J lost 6 bases, and 13 bases lay in between. This CDR3 spans 13 amino acids. The CDR3 loop is CASTKGRSNEQFF. In nucleotides, the CDR3 is TGCGCCAGCACCAAGGGACGGAGCAATGAGCAGTTCTTC.

The table lists this clonotype with a few counts. The V gene is TRBV28, the J gene TRBJ2-7, with D hard to call. The CDR3 is 12 amino acids. Germline V lookup: CDR1 MDHEN, CDR2 SYDVKM. V gave up 5 bases and J gave up 2 bases, with 7 bases separating them. The CDR3 coding sequence is TGTGCCAGCAGTACCTGGGCCTACGAGCAGTACTTC. Encoded protein: CASSTWAYEQYF.

This clonotype turned up a few times. The J gene is TRBJ1-2, the V gene TRBV7-3; tentatively, D is TRBD1 (5 bases). V was cut by 0 bases and J by 4 bases, with 18 bases left in between. The CDR3 totals 17 residues. Looked up from germline, CDR1 is SGHTA and CDR2 is FQGTGA. CDR3 sequence (DNA): TGTGCCAGCAGCTTAACCGGCCCCCCCCAGGGCGGCTATGGCTACACCTTC. Protein sequence: CASSLTGPPQGGYGYTF.